The 13 T cell receptor beta chains given below trace back to one sample, sequenced in a study of T cell responses to AZD1222 COVID-19 vaccine. The method was immunoSEQ multiplex PCR; TCRdb's version includes in-frame clones alone and lacks a portion of them. The table lists some 120,000 clones, roughly 88% of them singletons, with under 9% in the top ten. The material sequenced was peripheral blood, taken on day 0 of AZD1222 vaccination. All receptors derive from an adult in good health.

V gene TRBV6-5 combines with J gene TRBJ2-1; a weak D match, TRBD2 (7 bases). This CDR3 comprises 15 residues. The germline gives CDR1 MNHEY, CDR2 SVGAGI. The ends were cut back, 6 bases at V and 9 bases at J, with 21 bases in the middle. The CDR3 DNA sequence: TGTGCCAGCAGACCCCGGGGGGCGCAATTTACTGAGCAGTTCTTC. This encodes CASRPRGAQFTEQFF.

The chain combines TRBV2 with TRBJ2-7; 11 bases line up with TRBD1. The CDR3 is 14 residues long. CDR1 is SNHLY, CDR2 FYNNEI, per germline. J gave up 4 bases and V 4 bases, and 3 bases lay outside the gene matches. CDR3 DNA sequence: TGTGCCAGCAGTGGCGGGACAGGGGGGTACGAGCAGTACTTC. As protein: CASSGGTGGYEQYF.

This rearrangement joins TRBV5-1 to TRBJ2-3, with a weak D call TRBD2 (6 bases). The CDR3 is 14 amino acids. Germline CDR1 is SGHRS and CDR2 is YFSETQ. V lost 3 bases, J lost 5 bases, and 13 bases lay in between. In nucleotides, the CDR3 is TGCGCCAGCAGCTCCCGACTAGGCGAAGATACGCAGTATTTT. Translated: CASSSRLGEDTQYF. Variable domain in full (rest from reference TRBV5-1 and TRBJ2-3): KAGVTQTPRYLIKTRGQQVTLSCSPISGHRSVSWYQQTPGQGLQFLFEYFSETQRNKGNFPGRFSGRQFSNSRSEMNVSTLELGDSALYLCASSSRLGEDTQYFGPGTRLTVL.

This chain uses TRBV11-2 with TRBJ2-7; maybe TRBD1 (5 bases). There are 15 residues in the CDR3. The V end was cut by 3 bases, the J end by 5 bases, with 17 bases between. Per germline, CDR1 SGHAT and CDR2 FQNNGV. DNA of the CDR3: TGTGCCAGCAGCTTGGGGCGGCCCCGAAGCAACGAGCAGTACTTC. It codes for CASSLGRPRSNEQYF. Full variable domain (missing parts from reference TRBV11-2 and TRBJ2-7): EAGVAQSPRYKIIEKRQSVAFWCNPISGHATLYWYQQILGQGPKLLIQFQNNGVVDDSQLPKDRFSAERLKGVDSTLKIQPAKLEDSAVYLCASSLGRPRSNEQYFGPGTRLTVT.

A word on this clone: Sequence at one end of the junction differs from germline and may be a read error. This sequence joins TRBV20-1 and TRBJ1-2; no clear D gene. CDR3 length: 8 amino acids. The V gene's germline CDR1 is DFQATT and CDR2 SNEGSKA (reference sequence). The CDR3 region is CSARRELF. CDR3 in DNA: TGCAGTGCGAGAAGAGAACTCTTC.

V and J are TRBV2 and TRBJ1-4; TRBD1 is a possible D gene (5 bases). V was trimmed by 2 bases and J by 7 bases, leaving 11 bases between them. The germline V gene has CDR1 SNHLY and CDR2 FYNNEI. This CDR3 spans 14 amino acids. Here the CDR3 reads CASSERGRVEKLFF. As DNA, the CDR3 is TGTGCCAGCAGTGAAAGGGGAAGGGTTGAAAAACTGTTTTTT.

CDR3 amino acids: CASSVQGFNEQYF. The CDR3 DNA follows: TGTGCCAGCAGCGTACAGGGCTTCAACGAGCAGTACTTC. The chain has TRBV9 and TRBJ2-7; D possibly corresponds to TRBD1 (5 bases). The CDR3 length is 13 residues. Trimming pared 1 base from V and 5 bases from J, leaving 10 bases between. Looked up from germline, CDR1 is SGDLS and CDR2 is YYNGEE.

The chain uses TRBV9 and TRBJ2-3, with 11 bases fitting TRBD2. The CDR3 totals 16 residues. V was pared by 4 bases and J by 2 bases, with 6 bases of the junction left unmatched. Germline lookup yields CDR1 SGDLS and CDR2 YYNGEE. CDR3 nucleotides: TGTGCCAGCAGCACCTCTAGCGGGAGGTCCACAGATACGCAGTATTTT. This translates into CASSTSSGRSTDTQYF.

CDR3 protein: CASSVAGETYEQYF. As DNA, the CDR3 is TGTGCCAGCAGCGTAGCAGGGGAAACCTACGAGCAGTACTTC. The V call is TRBV9, the J call TRBJ2-7; a possible D gene is TRBD1 (6 bases). CDR1 is SGDLS and CDR2 is YYNGEE in the germline V gene. Trimming stripped 0 bases from V and 2 bases from J, with 9 bases between. The CDR3 consists of 14 residues. Full variable domain (missing parts from reference TRBV9 and TRBJ2-7): DSGVTQTPKHLITATGQRVTLRCSPRSGDLSVYWYQQSLDQGLQFLIQYYNGEERAKGNILERFSAQQFPDLHSELNLSSLELGDSALYFCASSVAGETYEQYFGPGTRLTVT.

The chain employs TRBV9 and TRBJ2-1; TRBD2 aligns across 8 bases. CDR1 SGDLS and CDR2 YYNGEE come from the germline V gene. J lost 5 bases, V lost 0 bases, and 16 bases had no gene match. CDR3 length: 19 residues. The CDR3 bases are TGTGCCAGCAGCGTAGGGGCCGCGGGGAGCGGGAGATGGGACAATGAGCAGTTCTTC. Translated, it gives CASSVGAAGSGRWDNEQFF.

The chain couples TRBV19 to TRBJ2-1; 8 bases are a match to TRBD2. The CDR3 has 15 amino acids. The ends lost 5 bases at V and 9 bases at J; junction bases unmatched: 12. CDR1 and CDR2 (germline): LNHDA, SQIVND (reference sequence). The CDR3 region has the DNA TGTGCCAGTAGTCTTAGCGGGACCCCCCATACTGAGCAGTTCTTC. Protein product: CASSLSGTPHTEQFF.

The chain is built from TRBV10-1 and TRBJ1-6; D is unclear. CDR3 length: 13 residues. Germline assignment: CDR1 WNHNN and CDR2 SYGVQD (reference sequence). V lost 4 bases to trimming and J lost 6 bases, with 7 bases between them. CDR3 loop: CASSVGVNSPLHF. DNA of the CDR3: TGCGCCAGCAGTGTCGGGGTTAATTCACCCCTCCACTTT.

This chain uses TRBV19 with TRBJ2-1; 11 bases fit TRBD1. After removal of 7 bases from V and 6 bases from J, the junction contained 8 bases not matched to a gene. The CDR3 sequence is 15 residues long. The V gene's germline CDR1 is LNHDA and CDR2 SQIVND (reference sequence). DNA of the CDR3: TGTGCCAGTAAGGTAGGACAGGGGGCTTCCAATGAGCAGTTCTTC. Protein product: CASKVGQGASNEQFF.